The clone carrying this T cell receptor (beta chain) was observed a few times. The antigen remains unidentified. This CDR3 has 14 residues. Between the trimmed V and J ends, which lost 1 base and 4 bases, there was a span of 8 bases. The germline gives CDR1 SEHNR, CDR2 FQNEAQ (reference sequence). One entry per CDR3 protein results from TCRdb running MiXCR on the 5' RACE reads. The table has about 700,000 distinct CDR3 sequences, around 20% seen once. The source of the sample is a study of CD8 T cells in ankylosing spondylitis. Study-wide points: Significantly higher representation of disease-linked clones was reported for matched ankylosing spondylitis synovial fluid. Fewer than 10 highly homologous variants formed a TCR beta motif that appeared characteristic of ankylosing spondylitis blood.

The V call is TRBV7-9, the J call TRBJ1-5; D may be TRBD1 (5 bases). The sequence was collected from a male donor with ankylosing spondylitis. Sequencing used blood, either unsorted or a sorted T cell fraction (not recorded which). CDR3: CASSLGGRNQPQHF. The CDR3 DNA reads TGTGCCAGCAGCTTAGGGGGGAGGAATCAGCCCCAGCATTTT. Using reference TRBV7-9 and TRBJ1-5 for the parts outside the CDR3, the full variable domain is DTGVSQNPRHKITKRGQNVTFRCDPISEHNRLYWYRQTLGQGPEFLTYFQNEAQLEKSRLLSDRFSAERPKGSFSTLEIQRTEQGDSAMYLCASSLGGRNQPQHFGDGTRLSIL.